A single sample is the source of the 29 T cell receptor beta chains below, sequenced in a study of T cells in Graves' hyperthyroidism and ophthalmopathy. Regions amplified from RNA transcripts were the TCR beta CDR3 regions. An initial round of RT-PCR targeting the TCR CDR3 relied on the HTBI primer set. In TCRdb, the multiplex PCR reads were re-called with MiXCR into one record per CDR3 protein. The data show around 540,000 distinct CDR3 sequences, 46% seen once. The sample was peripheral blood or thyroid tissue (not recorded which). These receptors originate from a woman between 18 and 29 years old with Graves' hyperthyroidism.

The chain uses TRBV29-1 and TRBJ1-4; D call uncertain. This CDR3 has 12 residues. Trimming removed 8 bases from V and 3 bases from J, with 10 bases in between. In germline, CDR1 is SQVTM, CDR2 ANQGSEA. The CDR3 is CSLGRANEKLFF. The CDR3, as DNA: TGCAGCTTAGGACGAGCTAATGAAAAACTGTTTTTT.

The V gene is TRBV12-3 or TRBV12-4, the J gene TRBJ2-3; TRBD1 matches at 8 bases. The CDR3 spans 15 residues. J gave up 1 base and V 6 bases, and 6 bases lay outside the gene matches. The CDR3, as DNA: TGTGCCAGCAGCTACCAGGGGGCAGGCACAGATACGCAGTATTTT. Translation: CASSYQGAGTDTQYF.

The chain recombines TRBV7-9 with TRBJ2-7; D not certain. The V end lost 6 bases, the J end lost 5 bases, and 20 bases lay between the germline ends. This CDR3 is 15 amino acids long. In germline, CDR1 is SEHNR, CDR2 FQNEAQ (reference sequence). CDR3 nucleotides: TGTGCCAGCAGGCAAGTGGGTGGACGTCGGGACGAGCAGTACTTC. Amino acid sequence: CASRQVGGRRDEQYF.

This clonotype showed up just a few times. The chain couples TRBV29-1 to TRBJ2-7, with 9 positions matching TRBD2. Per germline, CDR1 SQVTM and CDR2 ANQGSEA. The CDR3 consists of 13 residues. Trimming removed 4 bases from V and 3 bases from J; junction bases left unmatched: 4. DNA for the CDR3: TGCAGCGTTGCTCTAGCGGGAATCTACGAGCAGTACTTC. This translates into CSVALAGIYEQYF.

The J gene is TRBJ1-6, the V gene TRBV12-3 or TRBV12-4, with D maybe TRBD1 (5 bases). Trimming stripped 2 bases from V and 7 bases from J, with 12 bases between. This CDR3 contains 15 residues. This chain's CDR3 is CASSLTQGTNSPLHF. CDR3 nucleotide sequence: TGTGCCAGCAGTTTAACGCAGGGAACGAATTCACCCCTCCACTTT.

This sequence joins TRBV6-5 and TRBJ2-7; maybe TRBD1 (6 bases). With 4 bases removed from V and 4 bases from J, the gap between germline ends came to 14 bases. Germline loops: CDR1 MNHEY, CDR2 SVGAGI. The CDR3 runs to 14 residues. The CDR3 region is CASSSDWGPYEQYF. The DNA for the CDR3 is TGTGCCAGCAGTTCGGACTGGGGGCCTTACGAGCAGTACTTC.

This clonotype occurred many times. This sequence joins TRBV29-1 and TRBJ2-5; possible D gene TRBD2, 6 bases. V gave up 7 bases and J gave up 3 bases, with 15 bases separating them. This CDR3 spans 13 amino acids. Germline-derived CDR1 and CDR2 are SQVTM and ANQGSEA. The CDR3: CSERGGLEETQYF. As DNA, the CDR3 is TGCAGCGAAAGGGGAGGTCTAGAAGAGACCCAGTACTTC. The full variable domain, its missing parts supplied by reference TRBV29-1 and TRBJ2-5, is SAVISQKPSRDICQRGTSLTIQCQVDSQVTMMFWYRQQPGQSLTLIATANQGSEATYESGFVIDKFPISRPNLTFSTLTVSNMSPEDSSIYLCSERGGLEETQYFGPGTRLLVL.

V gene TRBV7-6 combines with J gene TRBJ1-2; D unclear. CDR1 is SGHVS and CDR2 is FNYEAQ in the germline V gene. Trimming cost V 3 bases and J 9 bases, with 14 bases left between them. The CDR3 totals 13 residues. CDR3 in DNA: TGTGCCAGCAGCTTGTCGGGAGCCGGGAGCTACACCTTC. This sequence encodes CASSLSGAGSYTF.

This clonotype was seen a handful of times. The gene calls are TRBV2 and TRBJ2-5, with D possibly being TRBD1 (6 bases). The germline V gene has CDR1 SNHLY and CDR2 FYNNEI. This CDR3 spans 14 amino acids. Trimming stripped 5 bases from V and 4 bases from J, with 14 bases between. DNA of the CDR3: TGTGCCAGCAGTTCGCAGGGGTTCGCAGAGACCCAGTACTTC. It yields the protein CASSSQGFAETQYF.

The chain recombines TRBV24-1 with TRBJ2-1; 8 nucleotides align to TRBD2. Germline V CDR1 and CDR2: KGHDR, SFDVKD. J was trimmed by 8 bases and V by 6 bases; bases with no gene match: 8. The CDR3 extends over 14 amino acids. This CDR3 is CATSPSGRSYEQFF. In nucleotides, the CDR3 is TGTGCCACCAGTCCGAGCGGGAGAAGCTATGAGCAGTTCTTC.

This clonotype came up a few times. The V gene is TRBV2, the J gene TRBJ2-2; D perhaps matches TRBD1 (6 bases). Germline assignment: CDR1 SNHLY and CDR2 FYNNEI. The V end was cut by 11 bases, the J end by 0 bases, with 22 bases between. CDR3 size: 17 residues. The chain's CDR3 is CAVEYAPRTANTGELFF. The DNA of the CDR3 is TGTGCCGTCGAGTATGCCCCGAGGACAGCGAACACCGGGGAGCTGTTTTTT. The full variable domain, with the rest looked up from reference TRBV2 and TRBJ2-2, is EPEVTQTPSHQVTQMGQEVILRCVPISNHLYFYWYRQILGQKVEFLVSFYNNEISEKSEIFDDQFSVERPDGSNFTLKIRSTKLEDSAMYFCAVEYAPRTANTGELFFGEGSRLTVL.

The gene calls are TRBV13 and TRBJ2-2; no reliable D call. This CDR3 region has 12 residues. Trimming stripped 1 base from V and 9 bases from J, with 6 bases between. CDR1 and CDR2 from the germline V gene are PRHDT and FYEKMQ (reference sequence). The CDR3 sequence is CASSLEERELFF. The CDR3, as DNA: TGTGCCAGCAGCTTAGAGGAGAGGGAGCTGTTTTTT.

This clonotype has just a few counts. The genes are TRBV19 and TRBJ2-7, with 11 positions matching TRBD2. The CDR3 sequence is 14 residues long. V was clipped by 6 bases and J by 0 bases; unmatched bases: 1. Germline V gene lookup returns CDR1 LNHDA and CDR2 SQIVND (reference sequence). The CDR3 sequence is CASRTSGNSYEQYF. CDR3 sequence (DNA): TGTGCCAGTAGGACTAGCGGGAACTCCTACGAGCAGTACTTC.

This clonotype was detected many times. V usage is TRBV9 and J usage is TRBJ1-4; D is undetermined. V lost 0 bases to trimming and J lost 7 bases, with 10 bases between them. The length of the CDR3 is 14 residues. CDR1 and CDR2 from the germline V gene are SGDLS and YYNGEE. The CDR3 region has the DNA TGTGCCAGCAGCGTAGCTCGGTCCGTTGAAAAACTGTTTTTT. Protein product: CASSVARSVEKLFF.

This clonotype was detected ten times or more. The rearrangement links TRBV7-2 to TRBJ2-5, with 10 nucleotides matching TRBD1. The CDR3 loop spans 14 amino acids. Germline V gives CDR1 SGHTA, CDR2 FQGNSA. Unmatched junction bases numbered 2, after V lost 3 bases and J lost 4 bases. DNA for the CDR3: TGTGCCAGCAGCTTCGACAGGGGGCGAGAGACCCAGTACTTC. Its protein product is CASSFDRGRETQYF.

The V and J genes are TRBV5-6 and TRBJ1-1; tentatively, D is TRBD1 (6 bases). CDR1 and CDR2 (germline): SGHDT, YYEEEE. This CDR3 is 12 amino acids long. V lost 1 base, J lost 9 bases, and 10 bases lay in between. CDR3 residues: CASSLTDSKAFF. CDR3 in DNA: TGTGCCAGCAGCTTGACGGACAGTAAAGCTTTCTTT.

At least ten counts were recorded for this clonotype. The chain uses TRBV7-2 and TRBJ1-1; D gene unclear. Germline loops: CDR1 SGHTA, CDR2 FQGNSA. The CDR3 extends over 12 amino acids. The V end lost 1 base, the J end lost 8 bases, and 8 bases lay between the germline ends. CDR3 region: CASSLEVTEAFF. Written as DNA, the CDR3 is TGTGCCAGCAGCTTAGAGGTCACGGAAGCTTTCTTT.

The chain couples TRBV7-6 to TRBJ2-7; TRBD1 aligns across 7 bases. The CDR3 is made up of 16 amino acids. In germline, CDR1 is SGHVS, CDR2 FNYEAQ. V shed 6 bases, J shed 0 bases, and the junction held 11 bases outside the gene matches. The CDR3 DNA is TGTGCCAGCAGAACGAGCCGGGACAGCCGCTCCTACGAGCAGTACTTC. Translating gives CASRTSRDSRSYEQYF.

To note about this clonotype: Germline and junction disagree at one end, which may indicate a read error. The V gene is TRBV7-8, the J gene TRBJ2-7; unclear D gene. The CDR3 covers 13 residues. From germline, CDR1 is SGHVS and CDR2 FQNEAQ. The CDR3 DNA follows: TGTGCCAGCAGCCCCGTACTTAGTGGACCCCTGAGTTTC. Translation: CASSPVLSGPLSF.

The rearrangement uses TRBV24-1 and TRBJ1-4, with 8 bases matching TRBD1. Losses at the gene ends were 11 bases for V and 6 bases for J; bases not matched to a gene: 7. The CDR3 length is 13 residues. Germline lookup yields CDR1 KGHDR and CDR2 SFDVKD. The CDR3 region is CASTLTGDEKLFF. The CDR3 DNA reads TGTGCCAGCACCTTGACAGGGGATGAAAAACTGTTTTTT.

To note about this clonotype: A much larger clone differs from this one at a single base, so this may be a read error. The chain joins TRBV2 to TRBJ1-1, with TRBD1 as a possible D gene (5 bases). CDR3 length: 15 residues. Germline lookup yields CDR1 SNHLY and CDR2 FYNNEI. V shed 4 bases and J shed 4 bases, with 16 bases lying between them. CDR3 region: CASSGGAHLSTEAFF. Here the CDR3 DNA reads TGTGCCAGCAGTGGAGGGGCGCATCTCAGCACTGAAGCTTTCTTT. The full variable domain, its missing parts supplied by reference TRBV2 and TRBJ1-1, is EPEVTQTPSHQVTQMGQEVILRCVPISNHLYFYWYRQILGQKVEFLVSFYNNEISEKSEIFDDQFSVERPDGSNFTLKIRSTKLEDSAMYFCASSGGAHLSTEAFFGQGTRLTVV.

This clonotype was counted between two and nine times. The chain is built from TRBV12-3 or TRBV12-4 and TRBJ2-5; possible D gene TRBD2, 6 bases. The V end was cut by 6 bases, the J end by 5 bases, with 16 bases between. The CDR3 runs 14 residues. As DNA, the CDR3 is TGTGCCAGCAGCACGGACTATGGGGGGGAGACCCAGTACTTC. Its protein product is CASSTDYGGETQYF.

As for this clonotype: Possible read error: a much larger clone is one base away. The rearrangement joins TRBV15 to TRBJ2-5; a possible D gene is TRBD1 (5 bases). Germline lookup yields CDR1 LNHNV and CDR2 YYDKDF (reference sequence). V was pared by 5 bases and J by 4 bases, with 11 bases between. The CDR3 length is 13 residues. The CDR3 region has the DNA TGTGCCACCAGCTCTAGGGGTTCAGAGACCCAGTACTTC. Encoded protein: CATSSRGSETQYF.

The CDR3 loop is CASSDASGRYETQYF. The CDR3 region has the DNA TGTGCCAGCAGTGACGCTAGCGGGAGGTACGAGACCCAGTACTTC. The genes are TRBV2 and TRBJ2-5; 11 bases are a match to TRBD2. Germline V gives CDR1 SNHLY, CDR2 FYNNEI. Germline trimming cut 3 bases from V and 5 bases from J; bases unmatched to any gene: 5. The CDR3 totals 15 residues.

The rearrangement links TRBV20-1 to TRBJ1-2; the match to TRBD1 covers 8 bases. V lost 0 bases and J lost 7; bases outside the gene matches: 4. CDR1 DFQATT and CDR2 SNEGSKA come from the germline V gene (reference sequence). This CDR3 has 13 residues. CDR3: CSARDDRGRGYTF. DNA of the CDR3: TGCAGTGCTAGAGATGACAGGGGACGTGGCTACACCTTC.

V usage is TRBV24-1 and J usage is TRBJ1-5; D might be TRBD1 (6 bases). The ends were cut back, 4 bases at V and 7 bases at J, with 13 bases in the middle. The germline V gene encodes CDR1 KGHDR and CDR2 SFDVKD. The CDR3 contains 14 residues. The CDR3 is CATSDTGQEQPQHF. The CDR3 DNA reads TGTGCCACCAGTGACACAGGGCAGGAACAGCCCCAGCATTTT.

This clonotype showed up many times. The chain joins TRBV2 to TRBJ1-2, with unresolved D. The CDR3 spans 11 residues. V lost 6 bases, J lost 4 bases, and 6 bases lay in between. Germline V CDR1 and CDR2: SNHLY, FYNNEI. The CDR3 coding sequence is TGTGCCAGCAGGGAAATCTATGGCTACACCTTC. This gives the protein CASREIYGYTF.

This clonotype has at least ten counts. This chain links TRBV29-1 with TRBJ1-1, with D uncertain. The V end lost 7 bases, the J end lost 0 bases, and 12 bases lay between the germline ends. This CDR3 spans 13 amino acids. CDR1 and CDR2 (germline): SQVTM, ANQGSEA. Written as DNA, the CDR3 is TGCAGCGCATTCCGGGAACTGAACACTGAAGCTTTCTTT. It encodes CSAFRELNTEAFF.

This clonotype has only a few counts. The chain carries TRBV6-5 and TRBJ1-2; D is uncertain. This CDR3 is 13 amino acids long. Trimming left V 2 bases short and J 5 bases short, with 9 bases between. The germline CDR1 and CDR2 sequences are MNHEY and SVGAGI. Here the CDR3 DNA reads TGTGCCAGCAGTTACGGAAGGTGGTATGGCTACACCTTC. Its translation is CASSYGRWYGYTF.